This TCR beta chain was found in a study of T-cell reconstitution after alpha-beta-depleted transplantation in children (dated by TCRdb to 2016 to 2017). Turning to the overall study: The study quantitatively tracked T-cell immune reconstitution after TCRalphabeta/CD19-depleted allogeneic hematopoietic cell transplantation in children using TCR repertoire profiling. Overall study results and their limits: The frequencies of hyperexpanded clones fell over the following months, and after one year, T-cell counts and TCRbeta diversity were mostly attributed to newly produced T cells. About two months after transplant, the apparently early recovery of alphabetaT-cell counts reportedly depended on just several hundred clones that had expanded rapidly and came from non-depleted graft cells. In some patients, high TCRbeta diversity at day 60 was attributed to recipient T cells and intrathymic progenitors that had survived conditioning.

On this clonotype itself: Its cognate antigen has yet to be identified. A read error may produce the germline difference seen at one junction end.

Reading from cysteine to phenylalanine, the CDR3 counts 15 amino acids. The kept DNA is CDR3 alone, 45 bases in frame from the first base. CDR1 and CDR2 were assigned from the germline V gene as SGHAT and FQNNGV. Libraries were built with PCR. The sequencer listed for this sample is Illumina HiSeq 2500. TCR libraries were prepared with molecular barcoding, using unique molecular identifiers to normalize TCRbeta repertoire quantification. TCRdb applied fastp at Q25 and MiXCR to the public reads, then kept only in-frame beta chains. Under each unique CDR3 protein, matching rows form one entry showing the most common genes and DNA. In this sample the table shows 200,000 to 250,000 distinct CDR3 sequences, 9.5% to 13% of which occur a single time. Approximately 30% of the sample lies in the top ten. This specimen's treatment or condition label, interpreted: allogeneic hematopoietic cell transplantation with graft depleted of TCRalphabeta T cells and CD19 B cells. The children who served as transplant recipients had been given grafts of TCRalphabeta/CD19-depleted allogeneic hematopoietic cells.

This chain joins TRBV11-2 to TRBJ2-2, with 7 bases aligning to TRBD2. The origin of this receptor is a child in the first two years of life with acute myeloid leukemia, due to receive a stem cell transplant. This sample comprised PBMCs, obtained before TCRalphabeta/CD19-depleted stem cell transplant. The nucleotide sequence reads TGTTCCAGCAGCTCCGTAGCGGGGAACACCGGGGAGCTGTTTTTT. It encodes CSSSSVAGNTGELFF.